This T cell receptor (beta chain) was sequenced during a study of cytomegalovirus exposure and HLA in healthy donors. Notes on the study in general: The majority of TCR sequences were rare, yet some public TCRs appeared in many donors. Cytomegalovirus status was reportedly diagnosed by the classifier with high sensitivity and specificity.

The validation cohort, a group of under 150 subjects, included the donors and was separate from the roughly 620-subject first cohort. Regarding this clone: Its cognate antigen is unknown.

Sequencing used immunoSEQ multiplex PCR; TCRdb keeps in-frame clones, though not all of them. Of roughly 220,000 clones in the sample, over 80% were seen once. The sample consisted of PBMCs. The TCR originated in a woman aged 30 to 39 in good health and CMV-seropositive.

CDR3 sequence reads: CASRRRVDGTEAFF. CDR3 bases: TGCGCCAGCCGACGACGGGTGGACGGGACTGAAGCTTTCTTT. The J gene is TRBJ1-1, the V gene TRBV5-1; D remains ambiguous. CDR3 length equals 14 residues. CDR1 is SGHRS and CDR2 is YFSETQ in the germline V gene. V gave up 7 bases and J gave up 5 bases, with 18 bases separating them.